The 23 T cell receptor beta chains below come from one sample, sequenced in a study of T cell clones after liver transplantation. TCRdb keeps only in-frame clones here, not all; method: immunoSEQ multiplex PCR. The table records about 80,000 clones, nearly 85% of them present only once. Sequencing used CD4+ T cells from blood, obtained around 42 months after liver transplant. Receptors originate from a human patient who received a liver transplant. Some T cells may trace back to the graft donor.

This sequence joins TRBV9 and TRBJ1-2; 8 bases align to TRBD1. Germline CDR1 is SGDLS and CDR2 is YYNGEE. The CDR3 is 14 residues long. J gave up 2 bases and V 0 bases, and 0 bases lay outside the gene matches. The CDR3 nucleotides read TGTGCCAGCAGCGTAGGGACAGGGAACTATGGCTACACCTTC. This codes for CASSVGTGNYGYTF.

The table lists this clone with a count of one. The chain recombines TRBV19 with TRBJ1-2, with 9 positions matching TRBD1. The CDR3 spans 15 residues. Germline V gives CDR1 LNHDA, CDR2 SQIVND (reference sequence). V lost 6 bases, J lost 7 bases, and 12 bases stayed unmatched. The CDR3 loop reads CASSGSDRGFAGYTF. Here the CDR3 DNA reads TGTGCCAGTAGCGGATCGGACAGGGGCTTCGCTGGCTACACCTTC.

The V gene is TRBV18, the J gene TRBJ2-1; TRBD2 might be the D (5 bases). V was trimmed by 4 bases and J by 7 bases, leaving 20 bases between them. This CDR3 has 16 residues. CDR1 and CDR2 from the germline V gene are KGHSH and LQKENI. CDR3 sequence (DNA): TGTGCCAGCTCACATATCCGAGGAGGCTCGGGGAATGAGCAGTTCTTC. This translates into CASSHIRGGSGNEQFF. The entire variable domain, with the rest obtained from reference TRBV18 and TRBJ2-1, is as follows: NAGVMQNPRHLVRRRGQEARLRCSPMKGHSHVYWYRQLPEEGLKFMVYLQKENIIDESGMPKERFSAEFPKEGPSILRIQQVVRGDSAAYFCASSHIRGGSGNEQFFGPGTRLTVL.

The chain recombines TRBV7-2 with TRBJ1-5; D might be TRBD1 (6 bases). Germline V gene data show CDR1 as SGHTA and CDR2 as FQGNSA. This CDR3 region has 14 residues. V was cut by 5 bases and J by 3 bases, with 11 bases left in between. CDR3 bases: TGTGCCAGCAGCCTCGGGACACTCAATCAGCCCCAGCATTTT. This gives the protein CASSLGTLNQPQHF.

Only a few counts were recorded for this clone. The chain combines TRBV6-5 with TRBJ2-3, with D perhaps given as TRBD1 or TRBD2 (5 bases each). V was shortened by 6 bases and J by 1 base, with 14 bases between the two germline ends. This CDR3 is 15 amino acids long. Germline V gives CDR1 MNHEY, CDR2 SVGAGI. The CDR3 DNA follows: TGTGCCAGCAGCCCCCGGGGCGGAGGCACAGATACGCAGTATTTT. This encodes CASSPRGGGTDTQYF.

The chain employs TRBV7-2 and TRBJ2-5; perhaps TRBD1 as D (6 bases). V was shortened by 4 bases and J by 0 bases, with 12 bases between the two germline ends. The CDR3 is made up of 15 amino acids. Germline values: CDR1 SGHTA, CDR2 FQGNSA. CDR3 DNA sequence: TGTGCCAGCAGCTCCGGACAGATGTACCAAGAGACCCAGTACTTC. This encodes CASSSGQMYQETQYF.

This clone was counted once. The rearrangement joins TRBV2 to TRBJ2-3, with 7 bases identical to TRBD2. This CDR3 is 14 amino acids long. Germline assignment: CDR1 SNHLY and CDR2 FYNNEI. Losses at the gene ends were 6 bases for V and 4 bases for J; bases not matched to a gene: 7. CDR3 region: CASRATSAADTQYF. The CDR3 region has the DNA TGTGCCAGCAGGGCTACTAGCGCCGCAGATACGCAGTATTTT.

In this sample, this clone turned up once. This chain links TRBV21-1 with TRBJ2-7. TRBV21-1 is labeled a pseudogene. This CDR3 contains 15 residues. The CDR3 coding sequence is TGTGCCAGCAGCAAAATCGGGACGGAGACCTACGAGCAGTACTTC. This sequence encodes CASSKIGTETYEQYF.

The V and J genes are TRBV19 and TRBJ1-4; 7 bases line up with TRBD1. CDR1 is LNHDA, CDR2 SQIVND, per germline (reference sequence). The CDR3 loop spans 14 amino acids. V was clipped by 6 bases and J by 5 bases; unmatched bases: 6. In DNA, the CDR3 is TGTGCCAGTAGGAGGACAGGTTTCAATGAAAAACTGTTTTTT. Encoded protein: CASRRTGFNEKLFF. The complete variable domain, with remaining parts taken from reference TRBV19 and TRBJ1-4, reads DGGITQSPKYLFRKEGQNVTLSCEQNLNHDAMYWYRQDPGQGLRLIYYSQIVNDFQKGDIAEGYSVSREKKESFPLTVTSAQKNPTAFYLCASRRTGFNEKLFFGSGTQLSVL.

This chain uses TRBV14 with TRBJ1-1; D possibly corresponds to TRBD1 (6 bases). Trimming left V 4 bases short and J 0 bases short, with 12 bases between. The CDR3 totals 15 residues. Germline V CDR1 and CDR2: SGHDN, FVKESK. CDR3 sequence reads: CASSRFGQMNTEAFF. For the CDR3, the DNA is TGTGCCAGCAGCCGATTCGGACAGATGAACACTGAAGCTTTCTTT.

The chain is built from TRBV28 and TRBJ1-4, with a possible D match to TRBD1 (5 bases). This CDR3 is 16 amino acids long. Per germline, CDR1 MDHEN and CDR2 SYDVKM. Deletions cut 7 bases from V and 7 bases from J, with 22 bases between. The CDR3 DNA reads as TGTGCCAGCACCCCCGGGACCCTAAAAGGAGGTGAAAAACTGTTTTTT. It translates to CASTPGTLKGGEKLFF. Drawing the rest from reference TRBV28 and TRBJ1-4, the complete variable domain is DVKVTQSSRYLVKRTGEKVFLECVQDMDHENMFWYRQDPGLGLRLIYFSYDVKMKEKGDIPEGYSVSREKKERFSLILESASTNQTSMYLCASTPGTLKGGEKLFFGSGTQLSVL.

This clone was detected only a few times. This chain joins TRBV10-3 and TRBJ1-1; possible D gene TRBD1, 6 bases. Germline V lookup: CDR1 ENHRY, CDR2 SYGVKD. This CDR3 spans 15 amino acids. Trimming removed 3 bases at V and 1 base at J, with 12 bases between. The CDR3 DNA reads as TGTGCCATCAGTGATCCGGGACATAGGAACACTGAAGCTTTCTTT. Protein sequence: CAISDPGHRNTEAFF.

Only a few counts were recorded for this clone. One end of the junction fails to match germline, which may point to a read error. The chain links TRBV7-9 to TRBJ2-7; D ambiguous. CDR3 length: 11 amino acids. Germline V gene sequence: CDR1 SEHNR, CDR2 FQNEAQ (reference sequence). The CDR3 reads CASSIQYKVHF. CDR3 in DNA: TGTGCCAGCAGCATTCAATATAAGGTCCACTTC.

The chain recombines TRBV25-1 with TRBJ1-5; D uncertain. Germline loops: CDR1 MGHDK, CDR2 SYGVNS. CDR3 length equals 15 residues. V lost 4 bases and J lost 0, with 10 bases in between. The DNA for the CDR3 is TGTGCCAGCAGTGGGCAGTCAGGTAGCAATCAGCCCCAGCATTTT. Protein: CASSGQSGSNQPQHF. Filled out from reference TRBV25-1 and TRBJ1-5, the complete variable domain reads EADIYQTPRYLVIGTGKKITLECSQTMGHDKMYWYQQDPGMELHLIHYSYGVNSTEKGDLSSESTVSRIRTEHFPLTLESARPSHTSQYLCASSGQSGSNQPQHFGDGTRLSIL.

The chain recombines TRBV27 with TRBJ1-1, with TRBD1 as a possible D gene (5 bases). V was trimmed by 6 bases and J by 9 bases, leaving 17 bases between them. Germline V gene lookup returns CDR1 MNHEY and CDR2 SMNVEV (reference sequence). CDR3 size: 13 residues. CDR3 in DNA: TGTGCCAGCAGACCAGACAGCACCCCGAAAGCTTTCTTT. This gives the protein CASRPDSTPKAFF.

The chain is built from TRBV20-1 and TRBJ2-5; D unresolved. Germline loops: CDR1 DFQATT, CDR2 SNEGSKA (reference sequence). The CDR3 length is 10 residues. CDR3 sequence reads: CSPPQETQYF. For the CDR3, the DNA is TGCAGCCCTCCCCAAGAGACCCAGTACTTC.

The chain is built from TRBV7-2 and TRBJ1-5, with TRBD1 matching 10 bases. V was clipped by 3 bases and J by 7 bases; unmatched bases: 6. Per germline, CDR1 SGHTA and CDR2 FQGNSA. The CDR3 runs to 15 residues. The CDR3 coding sequence is TGTGCCAGCAGCTTGGACAGGGGGGCAGAGCAGCCCCAGCATTTT. This sequence encodes CASSLDRGAEQPQHF.

The chain has TRBV29-1 and TRBJ2-3; D remains ambiguous. The germline gives CDR1 SQVTM, CDR2 ANQGSEA. The CDR3 totals 12 residues. Between the trimmed V and J ends, which lost 4 bases and 2 bases, there was a span of 7 bases. The CDR3 DNA sequence: TGCAGCGTTGGTGCCGCCACAGATACGCAGTATTTT. It is translated as CSVGAATDTQYF.

This clone was seen a handful of times. This chain joins TRBV2 and TRBJ2-3; TRBD2 matches 11 bases. J gave up 2 bases and V 6 bases, and 4 bases lay outside the gene matches. The CDR3 is made up of 15 amino acids. Per the germline V gene, CDR1 is SNHLY and CDR2 is FYNNEI. CDR3 nucleotide sequence: TGTGCCAGCAGGTTGACTAGCGGGATCACAGATACGCAGTATTTT. It yields the protein CASRLTSGITDTQYF.

The rearrangement uses TRBV15 and TRBJ1-4; 7 bases map to TRBD1. Germline CDR1 is LNHNV and CDR2 is YYDKDF (reference sequence). The V segment lost 3 bases and the J segment 5 bases; nucleotides outside the gene matches: 0. This CDR3 is 13 amino acids long. The CDR3 protein is CATSRGQNEKLFF. The CDR3, as DNA: TGTGCCACCAGCAGGGGACAGAATGAAAAACTGTTTTTT.

This chain links TRBV7-8 with TRBJ2-2; the D is unclear. Germline loops: CDR1 SGHVS, CDR2 FQNEAQ. Trimming shortened V by 5 bases and J by 2 bases, and 12 bases separated the two germline ends. There are 15 residues in the CDR3. The CDR3 protein is CASSPEQLNTGELFF. The CDR3 nucleotides read TGTGCCAGCAGCCCGGAACAGCTAAACACCGGGGAGCTGTTTTTT. Complete variable domain (other parts from reference TRBV7-8 and TRBJ2-2): GAGVSQSPRYKVAKRGQDVALRCDPISGHVSLFWYQQALGQGPEFLTYFQNEAQLDKSGLPSDRFFAERPEGSVSTLKIQRTQQEDSAVYLCASSPEQLNTGELFFGEGSRLTVL.

This clone showed up just a few times. This chain links TRBV28 with TRBJ2-3; the D gene is possibly TRBD2 (6 bases). The CDR3 loop spans 14 amino acids. The germline gives CDR1 MDHEN, CDR2 SYDVKM. V lost 6 bases to trimming and J lost 6 bases, with 16 bases between them. The CDR3 DNA follows: TGTGCCAGCAGGGGGGGAGTTTGGGTGGATACGCAGTATTTT. Its translation: CASRGGVWVDTQYF.

The chain joins TRBV18 to TRBJ2-3; 7 nucleotides match TRBD2. The trim removed 6 bases at V and 0 bases at J, leaving 9 bases unmatched. Germline CDR1 reads KGHSH; CDR2 reads LQKENI. The CDR3 has 16 residues. The CDR3 sequence is CASSPSLAASTDTQYF. CDR3 DNA sequence: TGTGCCAGCTCCCCATCCCTAGCGGCAAGCACAGATACGCAGTATTTT.